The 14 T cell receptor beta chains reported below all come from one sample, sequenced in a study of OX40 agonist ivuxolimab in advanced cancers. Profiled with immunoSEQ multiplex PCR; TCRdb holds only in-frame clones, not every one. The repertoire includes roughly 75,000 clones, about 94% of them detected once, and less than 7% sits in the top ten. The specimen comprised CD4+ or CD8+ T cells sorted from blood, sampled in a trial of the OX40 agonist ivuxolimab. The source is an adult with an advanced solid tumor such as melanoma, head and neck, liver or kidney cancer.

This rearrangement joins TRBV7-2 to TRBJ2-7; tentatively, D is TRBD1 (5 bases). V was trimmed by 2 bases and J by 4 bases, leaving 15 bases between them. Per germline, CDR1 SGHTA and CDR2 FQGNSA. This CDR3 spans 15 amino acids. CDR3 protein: CASSLTGQGAYEQYF. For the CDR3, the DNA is TGTGCCAGCAGCTTAACCGGGCAGGGCGCATACGAGCAGTACTTC.

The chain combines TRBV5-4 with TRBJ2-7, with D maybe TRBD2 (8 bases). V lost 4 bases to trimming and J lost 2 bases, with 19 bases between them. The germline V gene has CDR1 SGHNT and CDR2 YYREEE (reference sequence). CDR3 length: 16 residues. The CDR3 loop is CASSLNPGGGPYEQYF. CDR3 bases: TGTGCCAGCAGCCTTAACCCGGGAGGGGGCCCCTACGAGCAGTACTTC.

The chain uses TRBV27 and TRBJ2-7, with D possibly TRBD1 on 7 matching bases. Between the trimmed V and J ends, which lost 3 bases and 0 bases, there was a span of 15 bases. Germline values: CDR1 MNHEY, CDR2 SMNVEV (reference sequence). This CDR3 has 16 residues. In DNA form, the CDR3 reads TGTGCCAGCAGTTTCTACCGACAGGGACTCTCCTACGAGCAGTACTTC. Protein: CASSFYRQGLSYEQYF.

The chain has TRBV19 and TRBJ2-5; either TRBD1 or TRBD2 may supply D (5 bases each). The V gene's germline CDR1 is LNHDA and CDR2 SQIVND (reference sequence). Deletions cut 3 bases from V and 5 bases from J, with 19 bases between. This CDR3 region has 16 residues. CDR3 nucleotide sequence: TGTGCCAGTAGTATCTCAGGGACCGCGCGTTGGGAGACCCAGTACTTC. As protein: CASSISGTARWETQYF.

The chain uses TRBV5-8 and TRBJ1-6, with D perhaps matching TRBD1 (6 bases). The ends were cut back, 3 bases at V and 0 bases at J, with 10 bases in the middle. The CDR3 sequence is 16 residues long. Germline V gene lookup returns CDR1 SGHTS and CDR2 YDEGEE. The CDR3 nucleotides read TGTGCCAGCAGCTCCGGACAGAGCTCCTATAATTCACCCCTCCACTTT. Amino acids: CASSSGQSSYNSPLHF.

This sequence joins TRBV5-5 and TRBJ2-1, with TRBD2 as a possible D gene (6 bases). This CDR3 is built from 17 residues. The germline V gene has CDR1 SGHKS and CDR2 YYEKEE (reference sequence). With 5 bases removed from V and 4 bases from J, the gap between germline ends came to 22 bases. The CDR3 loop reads CASSYGTYQSSYNEQFF. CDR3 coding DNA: TGTGCCAGCAGTTACGGGACTTACCAGTCATCATACAATGAGCAGTTCTTC.

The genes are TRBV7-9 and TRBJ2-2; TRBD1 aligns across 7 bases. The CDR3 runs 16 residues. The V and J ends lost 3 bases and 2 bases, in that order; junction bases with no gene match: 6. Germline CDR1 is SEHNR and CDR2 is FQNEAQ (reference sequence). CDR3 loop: CASSFIGGRNTGELFF. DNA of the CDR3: TGTGCCAGCAGCTTCATAGGGGGCAGAAACACCGGGGAGCTGTTTTTT.

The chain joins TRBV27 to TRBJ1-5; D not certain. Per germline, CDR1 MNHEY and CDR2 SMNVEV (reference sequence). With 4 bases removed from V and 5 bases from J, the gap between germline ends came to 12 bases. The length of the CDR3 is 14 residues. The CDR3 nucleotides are TGTGCCAGCAGTTCGGCAGGTCGCGATCAGCCCCAGCATTTT. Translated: CASSSAGRDQPQHF.

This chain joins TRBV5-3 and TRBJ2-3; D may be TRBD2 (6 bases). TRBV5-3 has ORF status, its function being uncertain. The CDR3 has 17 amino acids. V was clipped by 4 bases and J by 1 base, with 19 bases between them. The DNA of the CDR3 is TGTGCCAGAAGCCTGCGGCCTAAGATAGCGGGCACAGATACGCAGTATTTT. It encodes CARSLRPKIAGTDTQYF.

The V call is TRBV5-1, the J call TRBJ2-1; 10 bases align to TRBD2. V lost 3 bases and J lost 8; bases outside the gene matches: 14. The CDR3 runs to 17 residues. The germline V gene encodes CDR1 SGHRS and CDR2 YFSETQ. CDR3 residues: CASSSLGERGGPDEQFF. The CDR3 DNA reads TGCGCCAGCAGCTCCCTCGGGGAGCGGGGGGGCCCAGATGAGCAGTTCTTC.

The CDR3 is CASSLRGGNEKLFF. CDR3 nucleotide sequence: TGTGCCAGCAGCCTACGGGGGGGTAATGAAAAACTGTTTTTT. V is TRBV9 and J is TRBJ1-4, with a possible D match to TRBD1 (5 bases). The germline V and J ends were trimmed by 4 bases and 4 bases, with 11 bases remaining between them. Germline-derived CDR1 and CDR2 are SGDLS and YYNGEE. The CDR3 contains 14 residues.

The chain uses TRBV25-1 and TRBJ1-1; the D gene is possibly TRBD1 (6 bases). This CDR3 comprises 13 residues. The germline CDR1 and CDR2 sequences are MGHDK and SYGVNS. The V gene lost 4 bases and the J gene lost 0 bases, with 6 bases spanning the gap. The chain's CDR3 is CASSAGVNTEAFF. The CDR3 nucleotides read TGTGCCAGCAGTGCAGGGGTGAACACTGAAGCTTTCTTT.

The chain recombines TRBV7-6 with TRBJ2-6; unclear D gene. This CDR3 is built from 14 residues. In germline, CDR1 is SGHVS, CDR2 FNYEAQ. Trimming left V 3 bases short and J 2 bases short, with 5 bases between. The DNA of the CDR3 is TGTGCCAGCAGCTTTCTCGCTGGGGCCAACGTCCTGACTTTC. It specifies CASSFLAGANVLTF.

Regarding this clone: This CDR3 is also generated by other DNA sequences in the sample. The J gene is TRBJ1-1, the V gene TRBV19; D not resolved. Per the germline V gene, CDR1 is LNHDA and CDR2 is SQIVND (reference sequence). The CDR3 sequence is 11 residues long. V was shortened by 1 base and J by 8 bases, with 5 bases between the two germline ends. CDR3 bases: TGTGCCAGTAGTATAGGAGGGGAAGCTTTCTTT. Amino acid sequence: CASSIGGEAFF.